This T cell receptor (beta chain) was recorded in a study of blood T cell repertoires in COVID-19. Turning to the study itself: Collection of acute and convalescent COVID-19 samples took place in the United States, Italy and Spain. Nucleic acid was either cDNA or gDNA, and it came from T cells, B-cell-depleted T cells, or PBMCs.

In the original analysis: Nucleated cell counts were estimated from reference gene primer amplification. Assay: immunoSEQ multiplex PCR; the TCRdb copy retains only in-frame clones and omits some. V and J calls and clone size are those listed in that table; D and trimming were worked out from the DNA. The sample lists around 100,000 clones; about nine tenths were seen once. This clone was observed a few times. CDR1 is SQVTM and CDR2 is ANQGSEA in the germline V gene. The CDR3 length is 16 residues. Trimming took 0 bases from V and 1 from J, leaving 15 bases between them. The chain carries TRBV29-1 and TRBJ1-2; D is perhaps TRBD1 (6 bases). Sequencing was carried out using peripheral blood. The TCR sequence derives from a human donor with active COVID-19. The donor label of this sample is uncertain. The DNA of the CDR3 is TGCAGCGTTGAAGACCCTGGGACACTATTTAACTATGGCTACACCTTC. This sequence encodes CSVEDPGTLFNYGYTF.